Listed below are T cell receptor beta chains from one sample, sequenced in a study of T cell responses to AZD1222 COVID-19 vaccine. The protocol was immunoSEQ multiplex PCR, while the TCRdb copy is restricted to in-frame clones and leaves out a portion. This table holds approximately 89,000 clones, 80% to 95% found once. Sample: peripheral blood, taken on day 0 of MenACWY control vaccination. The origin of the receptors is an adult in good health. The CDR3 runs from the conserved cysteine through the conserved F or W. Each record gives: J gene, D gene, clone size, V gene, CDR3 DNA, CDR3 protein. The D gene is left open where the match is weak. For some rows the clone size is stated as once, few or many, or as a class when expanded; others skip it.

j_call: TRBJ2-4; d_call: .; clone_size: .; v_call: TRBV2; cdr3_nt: TGTGCCAGCAGTGCACAGGGCGTCAAAAACATTCAGTACTTC; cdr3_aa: CASSAQGVKNIQYF
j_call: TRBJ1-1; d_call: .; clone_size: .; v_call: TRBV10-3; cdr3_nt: TGTGCCATCAGTGAGGTAGGAAACACTGAAGCTTTCTTT; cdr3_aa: CAISEVGNTEAFF
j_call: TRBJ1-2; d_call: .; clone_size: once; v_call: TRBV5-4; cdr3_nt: TGTGCCAGCAGTTCCCTCGGGAGCTATGGCTACACCTTC; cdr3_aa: CASSSLGSYGYTF
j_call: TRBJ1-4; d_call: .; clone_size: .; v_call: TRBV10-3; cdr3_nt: TGTGCCATCAGTGAGCGGGGGATGGATAATGAAAAACTGTTTTTT; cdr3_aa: CAISERGMDNEKLFF
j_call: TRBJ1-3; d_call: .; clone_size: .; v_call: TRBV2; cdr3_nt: TGTGCCAGCAGTGAATCGGAGACAGCTGGAAACACCATATATTTT; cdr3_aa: CASSESETAGNTIYF
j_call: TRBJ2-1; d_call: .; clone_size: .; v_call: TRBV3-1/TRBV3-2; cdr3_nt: TGTGCCAGCAGCCAAGATACTGGGGGGGAGCAGTTCTTC; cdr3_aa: CASSQDTGGEQFF
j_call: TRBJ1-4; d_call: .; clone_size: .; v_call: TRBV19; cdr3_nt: TGTGCCAGTTCAGACGGGGGACGCGAAAAACTGTTTTTT; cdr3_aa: CASSDGGREKLFF
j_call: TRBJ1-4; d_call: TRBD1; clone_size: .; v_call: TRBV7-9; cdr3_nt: TGTGCCAGCAAGCGAGGGACAGGGAATGAAAAACTGTTTTTT; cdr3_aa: CASKRGTGNEKLFF
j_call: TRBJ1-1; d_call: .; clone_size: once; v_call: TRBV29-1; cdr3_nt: TGCAGCGTTGAAGATCTTGTGACGCATACTGAAGCTTTCTTT; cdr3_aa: CSVEDLVTHTEAFF
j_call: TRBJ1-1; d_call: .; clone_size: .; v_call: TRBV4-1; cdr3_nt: TGCGCCAGCAGCCAAGGGGTGGGTGGGTTTGACACTGAAGCTTTCTTT; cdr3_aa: CASSQGVGGFDTEAFF
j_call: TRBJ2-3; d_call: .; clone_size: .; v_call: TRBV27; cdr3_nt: TGTGCCAGCCAGGAGTTAAGCACAGATACGCAGTATTTT; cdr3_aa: CASQELSTDTQYF
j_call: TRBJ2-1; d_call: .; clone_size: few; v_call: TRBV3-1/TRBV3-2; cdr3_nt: TGTGCCAGCAGCCAAGCCAAAGGGGCGGGATACAATGAGCAGTTCTTC; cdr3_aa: CASSQAKGAGYNEQFF
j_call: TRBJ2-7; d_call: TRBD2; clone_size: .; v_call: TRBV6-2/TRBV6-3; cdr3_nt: TGTGCCAGCAGTTTCCCTTCTAGCGGGACAACGTCCTACGAGCAGTACTTC; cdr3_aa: CASSFPSSGTTSYEQYF
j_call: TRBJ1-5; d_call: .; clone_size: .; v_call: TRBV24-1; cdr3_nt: TGTGCCACCAGTGATTTAGGTCAGGCTGGGGAGGGCAATCAGCCCCAGCATTTT; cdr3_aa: CATSDLGQAGEGNQPQHF
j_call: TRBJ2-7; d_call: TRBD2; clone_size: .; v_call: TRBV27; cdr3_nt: TGTGCCAGCTCCACGAAAGGGCTAGCGGGATACGAGCAGTACTTC; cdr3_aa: CASSTKGLAGYEQYF
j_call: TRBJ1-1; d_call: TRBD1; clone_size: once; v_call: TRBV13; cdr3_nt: TGTGCCAGCAGCTCCCCGGGACAGGGTACCACTGAAGCTTTCTTT; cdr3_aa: CASSSPGQGTTEAFF
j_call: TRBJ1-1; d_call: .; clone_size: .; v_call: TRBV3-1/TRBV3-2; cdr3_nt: TGTGCCAGCAGCCCCCAGACGAGGGGGAACACTGAAGCTTTCTTT; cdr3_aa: CASSPQTRGNTEAFF
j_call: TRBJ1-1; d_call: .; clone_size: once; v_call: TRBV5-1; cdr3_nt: TGCGCCAGCAGCGCCACAGGGATGAACACTGAAGCTTTCTTT; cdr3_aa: CASSATGMNTEAFF
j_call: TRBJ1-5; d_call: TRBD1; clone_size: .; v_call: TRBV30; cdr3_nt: TGTGCCTGGAGTACGCGGACAGGGGGGTATCAGCCCCAGCATTTT; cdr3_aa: CAWSTRTGGYQPQHF
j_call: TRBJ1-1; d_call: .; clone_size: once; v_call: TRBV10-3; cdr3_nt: TGTGCCATCTTGGCGGGAGGGGTGAACACTGAAGCTTTCTTT; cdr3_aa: CAILAGGVNTEAFF
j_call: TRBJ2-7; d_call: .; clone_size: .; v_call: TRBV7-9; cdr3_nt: TGTGCCAGCAGCCCTGGCCAGCGAGGAAACTACGAGCAGTACTTC; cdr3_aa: CASSPGQRGNYEQYF
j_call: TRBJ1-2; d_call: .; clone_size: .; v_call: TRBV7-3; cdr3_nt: TGTGCCAGCAGCCTGGGAGGGAACTATGGCTACACCTTC; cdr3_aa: CASSLGGNYGYTF
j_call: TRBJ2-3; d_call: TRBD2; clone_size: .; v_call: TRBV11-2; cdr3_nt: TGTGCCAGCAGCTTAGAACTAGCGGGAGGGGGCACAGATACGCAGTATTTT; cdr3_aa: CASSLELAGGGTDTQYF
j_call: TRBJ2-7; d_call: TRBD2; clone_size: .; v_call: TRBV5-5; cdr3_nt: TGTGCCAGCAGCATCCGACTAGCGGGGAACGGCGAGCAGTACTTC; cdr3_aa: CASSIRLAGNGEQYF
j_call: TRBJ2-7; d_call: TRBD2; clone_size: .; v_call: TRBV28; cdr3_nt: TGTGCCAGCATTCCCGGGGGGACTACCGGTCCCGAGCAGTACTTC; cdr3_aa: CASIPGGTTGPEQYF
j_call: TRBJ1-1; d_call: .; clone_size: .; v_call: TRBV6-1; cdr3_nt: TGTGCCAGCAGTGAAGATGTCAGCAGGGTAGCTTTCTTT; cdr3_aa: CASSEDVSRVAFF
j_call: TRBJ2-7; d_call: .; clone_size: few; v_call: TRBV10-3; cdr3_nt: TGTGCCATCGGGGGCCAGTCATCCTACGAGCAGTACTTC; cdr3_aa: CAIGGQSSYEQYF
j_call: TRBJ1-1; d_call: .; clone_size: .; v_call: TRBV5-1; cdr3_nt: TGCGCCAGCAGCCCGAGGGCTGACACTGAAGCTTTCTTT; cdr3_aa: CASSPRADTEAFF
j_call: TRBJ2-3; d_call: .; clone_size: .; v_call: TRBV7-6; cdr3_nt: TGTGCCAGCAGCTTATCAGTAACAGATACGCAGTATTTT; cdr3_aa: CASSLSVTDTQYF
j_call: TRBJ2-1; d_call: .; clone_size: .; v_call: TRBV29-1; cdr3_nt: TGCAGCGTCGTATCTAGTAGCTCCTACAATGAGCAGTTCTTC; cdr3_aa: CSVVSSSSYNEQFF
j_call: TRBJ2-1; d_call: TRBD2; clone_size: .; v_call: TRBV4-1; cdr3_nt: TGCGCCAGCAGCCAAGAACTAGCGGGGGTCAATGAGCAGTTCTTC; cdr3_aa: CASSQELAGVNEQFF
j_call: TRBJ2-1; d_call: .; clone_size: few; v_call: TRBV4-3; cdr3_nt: TGCGCCAGCAGCCCGACTGCCGGATTCTACAATGAGCAGTTCTTC; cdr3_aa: CASSPTAGFYNEQFF
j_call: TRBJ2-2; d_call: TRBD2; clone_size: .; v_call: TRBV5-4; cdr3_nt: TGTGCCAGCAGCCTTGGCAGCCTAGCGGGAGGAATCGGCGGGGAGCTGTTTTTT; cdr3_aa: CASSLGSLAGGIGGELFF
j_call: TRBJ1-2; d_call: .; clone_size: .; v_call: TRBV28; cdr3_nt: TGTGCCAGCAGTGATCCTGGGGCGGGGTATGGCTACACCTTC; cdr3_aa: CASSDPGAGYGYTF
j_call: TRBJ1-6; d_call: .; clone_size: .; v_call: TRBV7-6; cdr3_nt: TGTGCCAGCAGCTTAGGATCAGGTGCCTATAATTCACCCCTCCACTTT; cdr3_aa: CASSLGSGAYNSPLHF
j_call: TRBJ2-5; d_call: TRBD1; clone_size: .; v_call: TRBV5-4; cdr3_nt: TGTGCCAGCAGCTTCGACAGGGCGGAGACCCAGTACTTC; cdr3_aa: CASSFDRAETQYF
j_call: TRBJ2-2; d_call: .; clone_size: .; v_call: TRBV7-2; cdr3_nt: TGTGCCAGCACCCGCCTGAACACCGGGGAGCTGTTTTTT; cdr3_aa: CASTRLNTGELFF
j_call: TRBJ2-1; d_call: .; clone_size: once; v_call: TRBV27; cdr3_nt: TGTGCCAGCAGTTTATCCCGAGCGGACAATGAGCAGTTCTTC; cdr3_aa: CASSLSRADNEQFF